This T cell receptor (beta chain) was observed in a study of cytomegalovirus exposure and HLA in healthy donors. For the study at large: Roughly 86 million unique TCRs from HLA-typed donors made up an early data release. Study outcomes and limitations: After further analysis at a later stage, roughly 16,000 TCR beta sequences were associated with HLA alleles at 0.05 false discovery rate.

This clone turned up a few times. Its target is not known. The PCR made use of 60 Vbeta and 13 Jbeta primers. TCRdb's table, derived via immunoSEQ multiplex PCR, lists solely in-frame clones and lacks some. Of 150,000 to 200,000 clones listed, roughly 13% are singletons. The receptor was isolated from a man in his fifties in good health and CMV-seropositive. What was sequenced was PBMCs.

CDR3 DNA sequence: TGTGCCAGCAGCTTACAGGCAGGGGAAGTCGAGCAGTACTTC. This gives the protein CASSLQAGEVEQYF. J is TRBJ2-7 and V is TRBV7-2, with a weak D call TRBD1 (6 bases). Germline V gene sequence: CDR1 SGHTA, CDR2 FQGNSA. With 2 bases removed from V and 6 bases from J, the gap between germline ends came to 14 bases. The CDR3 contains 14 residues.